Below, 2 T cell receptor beta chains from the same sample are listed, as sequenced in a study of T cells in Graves' hyperthyroidism and ophthalmopathy. Template material for amplifying TCR beta CDR3 regions consisted of RNA transcripts. TCR CDR3 underwent first-round RT-PCR with the HTBI primer set. From the multiplex PCR reads, TCRdb called clonotypes with MiXCR, one entry per CDR3 protein. This sample has 690,000 or so distinct CDR3 sequences, with roughly a sixth found just once. The source material was blood. All receptors derive from a woman aged 45-65 years with Graves' hyperthyroidism that later progressed to Graves' ophthalmopathy.

This clonotype was seen more than once but under ten times. This chain connects TRBV20-1 to TRBJ1-2; 7 bases align to TRBD1. Germline V gene sequence: CDR1 DFQATT, CDR2 SNEGSKA (reference sequence). The ends lost 6 bases at V and 7 bases at J; junction bases unmatched: 8. This CDR3 region has 12 residues. The CDR3: CSATRQGGGYTF. The CDR3 region has the DNA TGCAGTGCCACGCGTCAGGGGGGTGGCTACACCTTC.

The chain recombines TRBV15 with TRBJ1-3; D gene ambiguous. Germline-derived CDR1 and CDR2 are LNHNV and YYDKDF (reference sequence). The germline V and J ends were trimmed by 6 bases and 1 base, with 4 bases remaining between them. The CDR3 extends over 12 amino acids. The CDR3 region is CATSISGNTIYF. CDR3 nucleotide sequence: TGTGCCACCAGTATATCTGGAAACACCATATATTTT.